The 23 T cell receptor beta chains listed next were all sequenced from one sample in a study of shared clonotypes between healthy human individuals. Sequenced by immunoSEQ multiplex PCR; TCRdb stores in-frame clones only, minus some. Of about 470,000 clones in the sample, roughly three quarters are singletons; the top ten hold 13%. The sequencing sample was made of PBMCs. The receptors stem from a woman aged 40 to 55 in good health. Some clones in this sample may be carry-over from other donors' samples.

This clone was counted a single time. The chain uses TRBV19 and TRBJ2-7; TRBD1 agrees at 7 bases. The CDR3 has 14 amino acids. In germline, CDR1 is LNHDA, CDR2 SQIVND (reference sequence). Trimming took 5 bases from V and 4 from J; bases not matched to a gene: 8. The CDR3: CASSPGTDTYEQYF. In DNA form, the CDR3 reads TGTGCCAGTAGTCCCGGGACAGATACTTACGAGCAGTACTTC.

This clone showed up many times. This chain connects TRBV5-1 to TRBJ1-1; D is unclear. V was trimmed by 0 bases and J by 3 bases, leaving 9 bases between them. The length of the CDR3 is 14 residues. The germline V gene encodes CDR1 SGHRS and CDR2 YFSETQ. The CDR3 loop is CASSLAHGDTEAFF. The CDR3 coding sequence is TGCGCCAGCAGCTTGGCCCACGGGGACACTGAAGCTTTCTTT. Complete variable domain (other parts from reference TRBV5-1 and TRBJ1-1): KAGVTQTPRYLIKTRGQQVTLSCSPISGHRSVSWYQQTPGQGLQFLFEYFSETQRNKGNFPGRFSGRQFSNSRSEMNVSTLELGDSALYLCASSLAHGDTEAFFGQGTRLTVV.

The chain combines TRBV28 with TRBJ2-5; unclear D gene. The DNA end is more similar to TRBJ2-7, so the J call may be wrong. Germline lookup yields CDR1 MDHEN and CDR2 SYDVKM. This CDR3 spans 13 amino acids. CDR3 in amino acids: CASSQAPSYEQYF. In DNA, the CDR3 is TGTGCCAGCAGCCAAGCCCCATCCTACGAGCAGTACTTC.

The J gene is TRBJ2-7, the V gene TRBV7-2; D is ambiguous. CDR1 SGHTA and CDR2 FQGNSA come from the germline V gene. The CDR3 has 14 residues. V shed 1 base and J shed 5 bases, with 12 bases lying between them. CDR3 sequence reads: CASSLVPGSHEQYF. CDR3 coding DNA: TGTGCCAGCAGCTTAGTTCCTGGGTCCCACGAGCAGTACTTC.

As regards this clone: The likely explanation is a read error, given a far larger clone one base away. The V gene is TRBV7-9, the J gene TRBJ1-2; a weak D match, TRBD1 (6 bases). CDR1 SEHNR and CDR2 FQNEAQ come from the germline V gene (reference sequence). The CDR3 is 14 residues long. The CDR3 DNA follows: TGTGCCAGCAGCTTAGCTACAGGGTACTATGACTACACCTTC. Amino acid sequence: CASSLATGYYDYTF.

This clone showed up just a few times. The gene calls are TRBV5-4 and TRBJ2-7, with a weak D call TRBD1 (5 bases). The CDR3 runs to 12 residues. Trimming took off 4 bases at V and 5 bases at J, with 10 bases between the two ends. Germline CDR1 reads SGHNT; CDR2 reads YYREEE (reference sequence). CDR3: CASSKGLNEQYF. The CDR3 DNA is TGTGCCAGCAGCAAGGGGCTCAACGAGCAGTACTTC. The whole variable domain, filled in from reference TRBV5-4 and TRBJ2-7, reads ETGVTQSPTHLIKTRGQQVTLRCSSQSGHNTVSWYQQALGQGPQFIFQYYREEENGRGNFPPRFSGLQFPNYSSELNVNALELDDSALYLCASSKGLNEQYFGPGTRLTVT.

The chain links TRBV4-2 to TRBJ2-4; 9 bases are a match to TRBD1. The germline V gene encodes CDR1 LGHNA and CDR2 YNFKEQ. Germline trimming cut 4 bases from V and 8 bases from J; bases unmatched to any gene: 3. The CDR3 is 13 amino acids. The CDR3, as DNA: TGTGCCAGCAGCCGGGACAGGGAGTACATTCAGTACTTC. It is translated as CASSRDREYIQYF.

This chain uses TRBV2 with TRBJ1-5, with 8 bases matching TRBD1. With 5 bases clipped from V and 9 bases from J, the junction kept 6 bases outside the gene matches. Germline V gives CDR1 SNHLY, CDR2 FYNNEI. The CDR3 is made up of 13 amino acids. The CDR3 DNA is TGTGCCAGCAGTCCGGACAGGGTGCGGCCCCAGCATTTT. Protein: CASSPDRVRPQHF.

This sequence joins TRBV6-6 and TRBJ2-7; no clear D. Germline loops: CDR1 MNHNY, CDR2 SVGAGI (reference sequence). Trimming shortened V by 4 bases and J by 6 bases, and 7 bases separated the two germline ends. The CDR3 consists of 11 residues. The CDR3 reads CASSSRLEQYF. In DNA, the CDR3 is TGTGCCAGCAGTTCTAGGCTCGAGCAGTACTTC.

The genes are TRBV28 and TRBJ2-2; D call uncertain. The CDR3 loop spans 13 amino acids. The V end lost 3 bases, the J end lost 5 bases, and 7 bases lay between the germline ends. Germline CDR1 reads MDHEN; CDR2 reads SYDVKM. The CDR3 here is CASSFQRTGELFF. DNA of the CDR3: TGTGCCAGCAGTTTTCAACGTACCGGGGAGCTGTTTTTT.

The gene calls are TRBV28 and TRBJ2-1; D is perhaps TRBD1 (6 bases). Germline CDR1 reads MDHEN; CDR2 reads SYDVKM. This CDR3 is built from 12 residues. The CDR3 sequence: CTRGGSYNEQFF. The CDR3 DNA sequence: TGTACCCGAGGGGGTTCCTACAATGAGCAGTTCTTC.

In regard to this clone: Other DNA variants within this sample encode the same CDR3. The V and J genes are TRBV7-9 and TRBJ2-3; D remains unclear. The V gene lost 3 bases and the J gene lost 2 bases, with 9 bases spanning the gap. Germline assignment: CDR1 SEHNR and CDR2 FQNEAQ (reference sequence). The CDR3 length is 14 residues. Written as DNA, the CDR3 is TGTGCCAGCAGCTTCGGGTTGTCCACAGATACGCAGTATTTT. Protein sequence: CASSFGLSTDTQYF.

This clone was observed a handful of times. The V and J genes are TRBV7-6 and TRBJ2-5, with 7 bases that match TRBD1. Per germline, CDR1 SGHVS and CDR2 FNYEAQ. The CDR3 covers 16 residues. V lost 4 bases, J lost 2 bases, and 10 bases stayed unmatched. The CDR3 protein is CASSSPLPGQQETQYF. The CDR3 bases are TGTGCCAGCAGCTCCCCCCTCCCGGGACAGCAAGAGACCCAGTACTTC.

The chain combines TRBV11-1 with TRBJ2-5; TRBD1 might be the D (6 bases). Matching the DNA end better, TRBJ2-7 makes the J call doubtful. The CDR3 sequence is 15 residues long. Looked up from germline, CDR1 is SGHAT and CDR2 is FQDESV (reference sequence). The CDR3 bases are TGTGCCAGCAGCCCTGAAGGGGGTGACACCTACGAGCAGTACTTC. Translating it yields CASSPEGGDTYEQYF.

This clone was observed once. The V call is TRBV28, the J call TRBJ1-5; D remains ambiguous. The CDR3 contains 12 residues. CDR1 and CDR2 from the germline V gene are MDHEN and SYDVKM. Deletions cut 7 bases from V and 6 bases from J, with 10 bases between. This chain's CDR3 is CASNGGFQPQHF. In DNA, the CDR3 is TGTGCCAGCAATGGAGGGTTTCAGCCCCAGCATTTT.

CDR3 sequence: CASSVLAGGHVETQYF. The CDR3 DNA reads TGTGCCAGCAGCGTACTAGCGGGAGGACACGTAGAGACCCAGTACTTC. The chain recombines TRBV9 with TRBJ2-5; 11 nucleotides align to TRBD2. Germline trimming cut 1 base from V and 4 bases from J; bases unmatched to any gene: 6. Per the germline V gene, CDR1 is SGDLS and CDR2 is YYNGEE. This CDR3 is 16 amino acids long. Combining the CDR3 with reference TRBV9 and TRBJ2-5 gives the whole variable domain DSGVTQTPKHLITATGQRVTLRCSPRSGDLSVYWYQQSLDQGLQFLIQYYNGEERAKGNILERFSAQQFPDLHSELNLSSLELGDSALYFCASSVLAGGHVETQYFGPGTRLLVL.

The genes are TRBV6-1 and TRBJ2-5, with 9 bases matching TRBD1. The CDR3 is made up of 15 amino acids. Germline CDR1 and CDR2: MNHNS and SASEGT. V lost 6 bases, J lost 2 bases, and 7 bases stayed unmatched. DNA for the CDR3: TGTGCCAGCAGCCCTCCGGGACAGGGACAAGAGACCCAGTACTTC. It translates to CASSPPGQGQETQYF.

The CDR3 DNA is TGTGCCAGCAGACCCAATTCCGATCGCTATGGCTACACCTTC. Protein product: CASRPNSDRYGYTF. V usage is TRBV27 and J usage is TRBJ1-2, with D uncertain. CDR1 and CDR2 from the germline V gene are MNHEY and SMNVEV (reference sequence). V lost 6 bases, J lost 4 bases, and 15 bases lay in between. This CDR3 contains 14 residues.

This chain links TRBV10-2 with TRBJ2-3, with D hard to call. The germline gives CDR1 WSHSY, CDR2 SAAADI. This CDR3 spans 11 amino acids. V lost 10 bases, J lost 5 bases, and 10 bases lay in between. The CDR3, as DNA: TGCGCCACCGAAGCTGGAGATACGCAGTATTTT. Its translation: CATEAGDTQYF.

This chain joins TRBV5-4 and TRBJ1-2; 8 nucleotides line up with TRBD1. The germline V gene has CDR1 SGHNT and CDR2 YYREEE (reference sequence). The CDR3 has 16 amino acids. V trimming: 4 bases; J trimming: 2 bases; junction bases outside the gene matches: 10. The CDR3 loop reads CASSSSTGEKNYGYTF. CDR3 nucleotides: TGTGCCAGCAGCAGCTCGACAGGGGAGAAAAACTATGGCTACACCTTC.

The genes are TRBV27 and TRBJ2-1, with TRBD2 matching over 8 bases. Germline V gene data show CDR1 as MNHEY and CDR2 as SMNVEV (reference sequence). Trimming removed 1 base from V and 6 bases from J; junction bases left unmatched: 5. CDR3 size: 15 residues. The CDR3 spells CASSLLGLAGNEQFF. CDR3 nucleotides: TGTGCCAGCAGTTTATTAGGACTAGCAGGCAATGAGCAGTTCTTC.

The rearrangement links TRBV5-5 to TRBJ1-3; weak D call: TRBD1 (5 bases). The CDR3 is 16 residues long. Looked up from germline, CDR1 is SGHKS and CDR2 is YYEKEE (reference sequence). The germline V and J ends were trimmed by 0 bases and 0 bases, with 10 bases remaining between them. CDR3 loop: CASSLDRTFSGNTIYF. DNA for the CDR3: TGTGCCAGCAGCTTGGACAGGACTTTCTCTGGAAACACCATATATTTT.

V is TRBV9 and J is TRBJ2-7, with D perhaps TRBD1 or TRBD2 (5 bases each). Per germline, CDR1 SGDLS and CDR2 YYNGEE. V lost 3 bases and J 7 bases, leaving 26 bases between the germline ends. The CDR3 runs 17 residues. The CDR3 sequence is CASSARLGDVGPGEQYF. For the CDR3, the DNA is TGTGCCAGCAGCGCCCGTTTAGGGGACGTGGGGCCGGGGGAGCAGTACTTC. Using reference TRBV9 and TRBJ2-7 for the parts outside the CDR3, the full variable domain is DSGVTQTPKHLITATGQRVTLRCSPRSGDLSVYWYQQSLDQGLQFLIQYYNGEERAKGNILERFSAQQFPDLHSELNLSSLELGDSALYFCASSARLGDVGPGEQYFGPGTRLTVT.